Shown below are 14 T cell receptor beta chains from a single sample sequenced in a study of T cells in tuberculosis. Only in-frame clones appear in the TCRdb table, and some are missing; sequencing was by immunoSEQ multiplex PCR. The data contain roughly 34,000 clones, approximately 90% of them singletons. Specimen: PBMCs. The receptor set was obtained from a donor aged 10-35 years with latent tuberculosis or without tuberculosis infection. Some clones in this sample may be carry-over from other donors' samples.

The chain carries TRBV19 and TRBJ2-2, with 9 bases aligning to TRBD1. The CDR3 runs 16 residues. Germline-derived CDR1 and CDR2 are LNHDA and SQIVND (reference sequence). With 3 bases clipped from V and 3 bases from J, the junction kept 5 bases outside the gene matches. CDR3 protein: CASSMLTGGDTGELFF. The CDR3 DNA sequence: TGTGCCAGTAGTATGTTAACAGGGGGCGACACCGGGGAGCTGTTTTTT.

There are a few counts of this clone. V and J are TRBV5-5 and TRBJ2-2; no definite D call. CDR3 length equals 14 residues. The V gene's germline CDR1 is SGHKS and CDR2 YYEKEE (reference sequence). V shed 3 bases and J shed 4 bases, with 10 bases lying between them. The CDR3 nucleotides are TGTGCCAGCAGCTCTATACCGGGCACCGGGGAGCTGTTTTTT. Encoded protein: CASSSIPGTGELFF.

V and J are TRBV6-1 and TRBJ2-7; TRBD2 might be the D (6 bases). From germline, CDR1 is MNHNS and CDR2 SASEGT. CDR3 length equals 13 residues. V was trimmed by 2 bases and J by 3 bases, leaving 8 bases between them. This chain's CDR3 is CASSEREDYEQYF. The CDR3 DNA reads as TGTGCCAGCAGTGAAAGGGAGGACTACGAGCAGTACTTC.

This chain links TRBV5-1 with TRBJ1-2; the D is unclear. Germline-derived CDR1 and CDR2 are SGHRS and YFSETQ. This CDR3 region has 14 residues. V lost 1 base and J 6 bases, leaving 13 bases between the germline ends. CDR3 region: CASSLLQTGNGYTF. In nucleotides, the CDR3 is TGCGCCAGCAGCTTGCTCCAGACGGGGAATGGCTACACCTTC. Based on the CDR3 plus reference TRBV5-1 and TRBJ1-2, the full variable domain is KAGVTQTPRYLIKTRGQQVTLSCSPISGHRSVSWYQQTPGQGLQFLFEYFSETQRNKGNFPGRFSGRQFSNSRSEMNVSTLELGDSALYLCASSLLQTGNGYTFGSGTRLTVV.

The chain is built from TRBV6-1 and TRBJ2-2; D might be TRBD1 (5 bases). Germline V gene lookup returns CDR1 MNHNS and CDR2 SASEGT. The CDR3 is made up of 15 amino acids. V was cut by 8 bases and J by 1 base, with 14 bases left in between. In nucleotides, the CDR3 is TGTGCCAGCTCTTTGGGGCAGAAGAACACCGGGGAGCTGTTTTTT. Translated, it gives CASSLGQKNTGELFF.

The chain employs TRBV19 and TRBJ1-4, with a weak D call TRBD1 (6 bases). The germline CDR1 and CDR2 sequences are LNHDA and SQIVND (reference sequence). Between the trimmed V and J ends, which lost 5 bases and 5 bases, there was a span of 15 bases. This CDR3 is built from 15 residues. The CDR3 nucleotides are TGTGCCAGTAGTGGGAACAGGGACGGGAATGAAAAACTGTTTTTT. Its protein product is CASSGNRDGNEKLFF.

The chain joins TRBV28 to TRBJ1-2; 8 bases are shared with TRBD1. The CDR3 totals 15 residues. After removal of 5 bases from V and 1 base from J, the junction contained 6 bases not matched to a gene. Germline lookup yields CDR1 MDHEN and CDR2 SYDVKM. The CDR3 sequence is CASSSQGAGNYGYTF. CDR3 nucleotides: TGTGCCAGCAGTAGTCAGGGGGCGGGTAACTATGGCTACACCTTC.

This chain joins TRBV6-5 and TRBJ2-1; 9 positions agree with TRBD1. The CDR3 runs 14 residues. Losses at the gene ends were 7 bases for V and 4 bases for J; bases not matched to a gene: 5. Germline values: CDR1 MNHEY, CDR2 SVGAGI. The CDR3 spells CASKRDRGYNEQFF. The CDR3 nucleotides read TGTGCCAGCAAGCGTGACAGGGGGTACAATGAGCAGTTCTTC.

The rearrangement joins TRBV5-1 to TRBJ1-2; D is uncertain. This CDR3 is built from 13 residues. V dropped 4 bases and J dropped 0 bases, with 7 bases sitting between them. Germline assignment: CDR1 SGHRS and CDR2 YFSETQ. CDR3 sequence: CASSPDTNYGYTF. Written as DNA, the CDR3 is TGCGCCAGCAGCCCCGACACTAACTATGGCTACACCTTC.

The J gene is TRBJ2-5, the V gene TRBV28; D is perhaps TRBD1 (7 bases). Trimming shortened V by 2 bases and J by 1 base, and 14 bases separated the two germline ends. The CDR3 has 16 amino acids. Germline-derived CDR1 and CDR2 are MDHEN and SYDVKM. The CDR3 nucleotides read TGTGCCAGCAGTTTACTCAGGGGGACTTTCCAAGAGACCCAGTACTTC. Its protein product is CASSLLRGTFQETQYF.

The V gene is TRBV27, the J gene TRBJ2-1; D is possibly TRBD1 (5 bases). The CDR3 spans 14 residues. Germline-derived CDR1 and CDR2 are MNHEY and SMNVEV (reference sequence). V shed 5 bases and J shed 0 bases, with 8 bases lying between them. The DNA of the CDR3 is TGTGCCAGCAGTACAGGTAGCTCCTACAATGAGCAGTTCTTC. This encodes CASSTGSSYNEQFF.

V and J are TRBV5-1 and TRBJ1-2; TRBD1 matches at 7 bases. This CDR3 has 16 amino acids. With 4 bases clipped from V and 0 bases from J, the junction kept 9 bases outside the gene matches. CDR1 and CDR2 from the germline V gene are SGHRS and YFSETQ. CDR3 loop: CASSPGQAQANYGYTF. The DNA for the CDR3 is TGCGCCAGCAGCCCCGGACAGGCCCAAGCTAACTATGGCTACACCTTC.

This clone appeared a few times. The rearrangement uses TRBV28 and TRBJ2-7; tentative D call: TRBD1 (6 bases). Between the trimmed V and J ends, which lost 4 bases and 0 bases, there was a span of 10 bases. This CDR3 is 14 amino acids long. The germline V gene has CDR1 MDHEN and CDR2 SYDVKM. The CDR3 DNA reads TGTGCCAGCAGTTCCTGGACAGTCTCCTACGAGCAGTACTTC. Protein sequence: CASSSWTVSYEQYF. The entire variable domain, with the rest obtained from reference TRBV28 and TRBJ2-7, is as follows: DVKVTQSSRYLVKRTGEKVFLECVQDMDHENMFWYRQDPGLGLRLIYFSYDVKMKEKGDIPEGYSVSREKKERFSLILESASTNQTSMYLCASSSWTVSYEQYFGPGTRLTVT.

This clone appeared a single time. The rearrangement links TRBV23-1 to TRBJ1-5; 9 nucleotides line up with TRBD1. TRBV23-1 has ORF status, its function being uncertain. CDR3 length: 20 residues. V lost 0 bases, J lost 1 base, and 13 bases stayed unmatched. The CDR3: CASSQSLYETGGPSNQPQHF. CDR3 coding DNA: TGCGCCAGCAGTCAATCGCTGTACGAGACAGGGGGACCGAGCAATCAGCCCCAGCATTTT.